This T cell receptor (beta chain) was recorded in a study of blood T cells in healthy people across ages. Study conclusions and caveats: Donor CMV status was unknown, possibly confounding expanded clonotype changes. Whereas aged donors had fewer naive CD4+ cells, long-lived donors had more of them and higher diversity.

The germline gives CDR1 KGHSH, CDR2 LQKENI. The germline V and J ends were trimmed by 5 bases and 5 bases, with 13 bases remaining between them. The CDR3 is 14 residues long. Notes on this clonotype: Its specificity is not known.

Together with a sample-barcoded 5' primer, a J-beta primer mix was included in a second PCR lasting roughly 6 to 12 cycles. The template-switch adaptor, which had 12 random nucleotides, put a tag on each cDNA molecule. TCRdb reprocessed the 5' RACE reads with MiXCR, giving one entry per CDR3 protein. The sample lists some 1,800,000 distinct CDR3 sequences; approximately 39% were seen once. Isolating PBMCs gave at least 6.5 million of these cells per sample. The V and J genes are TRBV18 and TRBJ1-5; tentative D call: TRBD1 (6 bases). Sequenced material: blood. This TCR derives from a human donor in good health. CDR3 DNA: TGTGCCAGCTCAGAACAGGGACGGGATCAGCCCCAGCATTTT. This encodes CASSEQGRDQPQHF.